This TCR beta chain was documented in a study of shared clonotypes between healthy human individuals. Looking at the study overall: Used for every donor were three CD4 naive, three CD4 memory, two CD8 naive and one CD8 memory plate.

Donors comprised healthy HIV-negative adults lacking recent acute infections or vaccinations. Concerning this clone itself: Its antigen is not identified.

Overall study findings and caveats: The researchers took only blood, and tissue repertoires probably look different. Larger richness was generally estimated for naive than memory subsets.

This table comes from immunoSEQ multiplex PCR, and its TCRdb copy is limited to in-frame clones, with some not included. The data contain about 2.5 million clones, around 90% of them singletons. The sample was naive CD4+ T cells from PBMCs. Noted subset: CD45RA+ positively selected. The source of this sequence is a man aged 18 to 30 in good health. Some clones in this sample may be carry-over from other donors' samples.

This chain's CDR3 is CASTTPGRVSYNEQFF. DNA for the CDR3: TGTGCCAGTACCACACCGGGGAGGGTGTCCTACAATGAGCAGTTCTTC. The chain joins TRBV19 to TRBJ2-1; 7 nucleotides align to TRBD2. Looked up from germline, CDR1 is LNHDA and CDR2 is SQIVND (reference sequence). The V and J ends lost 7 bases and 1 base, in that order; junction bases with no gene match: 10. The CDR3 sequence is 16 residues long.